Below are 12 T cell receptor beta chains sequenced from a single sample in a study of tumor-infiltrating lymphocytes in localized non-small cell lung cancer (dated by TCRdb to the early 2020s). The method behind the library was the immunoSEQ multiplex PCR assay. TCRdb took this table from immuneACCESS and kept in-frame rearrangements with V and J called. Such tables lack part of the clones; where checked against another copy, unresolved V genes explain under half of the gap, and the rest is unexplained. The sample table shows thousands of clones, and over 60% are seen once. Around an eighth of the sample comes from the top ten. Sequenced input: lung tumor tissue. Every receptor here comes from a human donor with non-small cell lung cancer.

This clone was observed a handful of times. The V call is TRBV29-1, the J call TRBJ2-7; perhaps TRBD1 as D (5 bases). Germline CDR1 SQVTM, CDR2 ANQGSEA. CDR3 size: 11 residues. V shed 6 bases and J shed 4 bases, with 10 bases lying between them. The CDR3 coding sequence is TGCAGCGTCGACAGTGGTTACGAGCAGTACTTC. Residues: CSVDSGYEQYF.

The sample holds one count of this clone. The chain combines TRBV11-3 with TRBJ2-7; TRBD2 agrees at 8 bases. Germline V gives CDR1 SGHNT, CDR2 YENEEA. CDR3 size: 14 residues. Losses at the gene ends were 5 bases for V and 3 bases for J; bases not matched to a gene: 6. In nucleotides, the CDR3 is TGTGCCAGCAGCCCGGGGGGGCAAAGCTACGAGCAGTACTTC. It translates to CASSPGGQSYEQYF.

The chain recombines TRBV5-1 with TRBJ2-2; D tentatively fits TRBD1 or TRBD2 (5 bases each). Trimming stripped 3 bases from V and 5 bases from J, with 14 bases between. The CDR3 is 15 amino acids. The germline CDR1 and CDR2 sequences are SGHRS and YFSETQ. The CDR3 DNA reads TGCGCCAGCAGCTGGGGGTACATAGAAACCGGGGAGCTGTTTTTT. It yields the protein CASSWGYIETGELFF.

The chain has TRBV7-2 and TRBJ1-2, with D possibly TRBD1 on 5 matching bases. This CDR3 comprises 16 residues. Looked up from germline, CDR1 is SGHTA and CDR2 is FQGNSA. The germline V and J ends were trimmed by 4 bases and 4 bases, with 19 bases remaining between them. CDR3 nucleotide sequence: TGTGCCAGCAGCTCCACGGGGGGTCCCCAGGGCTATGGCTACACCTTC. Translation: CASSSTGGPQGYGYTF. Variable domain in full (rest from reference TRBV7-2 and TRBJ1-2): GAGVSQSPSNKVTEKGKDVELRCDPISGHTALYWYRQSLGQGLEFLIYFQGNSAPDKSGLPSDRFSAERTGGSVSTLTIQRTQQEDSAVYLCASSSTGGPQGYGYTFGSGTRLTVV.

The DNA for the CDR3 is TGTGCCAGCAGTAAGGTGACTAGCGGGGGGGCCAGAGATACGCAGTATTTT. This sequence encodes CASSKVTSGGARDTQYF. The rearrangement uses TRBV4-2 and TRBJ2-3, with 14 bases matching TRBD2. CDR3 length: 17 residues. V lost 6 bases, J lost 5 bases, and 10 bases stayed unmatched. CDR1 LGHNA and CDR2 YNFKEQ come from the germline V gene.

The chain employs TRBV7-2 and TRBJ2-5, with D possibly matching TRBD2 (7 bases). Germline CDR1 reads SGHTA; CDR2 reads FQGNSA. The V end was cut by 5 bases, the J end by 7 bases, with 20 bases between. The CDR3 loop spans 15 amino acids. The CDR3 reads CASSPAGGRGGTQYF. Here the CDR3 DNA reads TGTGCCAGCAGCCCAGCCGGGGGGCGGGGAGGGACCCAGTACTTC.

The CDR3 sequence: CASSVDGTGYTF. CDR3 in DNA: TGTGCCAGCAGCGTAGATGGGACTGGCTACACCTTC. The rearrangement links TRBV9 to TRBJ1-2; the D gene is possibly TRBD1 (5 bases). The ends were cut back, 0 bases at V and 7 bases at J, with 7 bases in the middle. The germline V gene has CDR1 SGDLS and CDR2 YYNGEE. This CDR3 is 12 amino acids long.

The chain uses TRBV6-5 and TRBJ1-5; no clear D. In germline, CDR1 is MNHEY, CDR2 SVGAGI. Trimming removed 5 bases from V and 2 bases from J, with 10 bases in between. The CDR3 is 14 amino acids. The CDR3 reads CASSPSGRNQPQHF. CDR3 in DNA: TGTGCCAGCAGTCCCTCAGGTCGCAATCAGCCCCAGCATTTT.

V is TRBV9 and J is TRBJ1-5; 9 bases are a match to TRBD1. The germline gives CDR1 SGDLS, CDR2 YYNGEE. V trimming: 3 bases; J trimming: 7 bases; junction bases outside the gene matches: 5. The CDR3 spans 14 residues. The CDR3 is CASSGGTGQQPQHF. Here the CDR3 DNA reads TGTGCCAGCAGCGGCGGGACAGGGCAACAGCCCCAGCATTTT. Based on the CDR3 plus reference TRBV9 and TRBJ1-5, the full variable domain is DSGVTQTPKHLITATGQRVTLRCSPRSGDLSVYWYQQSLDQGLQFLIQYYNGEERAKGNILERFSAQQFPDLHSELNLSSLELGDSALYFCASSGGTGQQPQHFGDGTRLSIL.

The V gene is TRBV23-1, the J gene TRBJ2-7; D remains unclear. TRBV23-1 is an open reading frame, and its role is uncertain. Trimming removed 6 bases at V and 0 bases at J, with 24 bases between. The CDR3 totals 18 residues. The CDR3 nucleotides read TGCGCCAGCAGCACTTCTCAACGTTTGGACCGTCTCTCCTACGAGCAGTACTTC. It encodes CASSTSQRLDRLSYEQYF.

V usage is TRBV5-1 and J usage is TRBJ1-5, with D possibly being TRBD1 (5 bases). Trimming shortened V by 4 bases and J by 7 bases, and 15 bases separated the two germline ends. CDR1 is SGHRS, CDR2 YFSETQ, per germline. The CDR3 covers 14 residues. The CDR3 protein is CASSPQGLRQPQHF. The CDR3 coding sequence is TGCGCCAGCAGCCCTCAGGGACTTAGGCAGCCCCAGCATTTT. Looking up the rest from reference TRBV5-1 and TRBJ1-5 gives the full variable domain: KAGVTQTPRYLIKTRGQQVTLSCSPISGHRSVSWYQQTPGQGLQFLFEYFSETQRNKGNFPGRFSGRQFSNSRSEMNVSTLELGDSALYLCASSPQGLRQPQHFGDGTRLSIL.

The CDR3 loop reads CSVTTGYSQPQHF. CDR3 DNA: TGCAGCGTTACGACAGGGTATAGTCAGCCCCAGCATTTT. The chain is built from TRBV29-1 and TRBJ1-5, with 7 nucleotides matching TRBD1. With V trimmed by 5 bases and J by 6 bases, 7 bases remained unmatched. Germline lookup yields CDR1 SQVTM and CDR2 ANQGSEA. The CDR3 has 13 amino acids.